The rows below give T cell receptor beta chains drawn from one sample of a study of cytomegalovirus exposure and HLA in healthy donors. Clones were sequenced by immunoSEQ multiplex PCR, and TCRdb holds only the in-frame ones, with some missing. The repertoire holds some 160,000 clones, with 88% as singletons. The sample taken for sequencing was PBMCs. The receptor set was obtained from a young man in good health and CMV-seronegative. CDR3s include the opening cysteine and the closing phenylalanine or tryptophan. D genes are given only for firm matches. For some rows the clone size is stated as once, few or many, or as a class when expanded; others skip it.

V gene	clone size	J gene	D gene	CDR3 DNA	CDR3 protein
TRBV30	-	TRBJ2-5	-	TGTGCCTGGAGTGTGGGAGTCCAAGAGACCCAGTACTTC	CAWSVGVQETQYF
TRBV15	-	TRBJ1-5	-	TGTGCCACCAGCAGAGAGCGGGGAAATCAGCCCCAGCATTTT	CATSRERGNQPQHF
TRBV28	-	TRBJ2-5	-	TGTGCCAGCAGTTTGTTTGCGGGGTGGGAGACCCAGTACTTC	CASSLFAGWETQYF
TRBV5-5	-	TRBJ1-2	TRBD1	TGTGCCAGCAGCTTGAACGCAGGGGGCAATGGCTACACCTTC	CASSLNAGGNGYTF
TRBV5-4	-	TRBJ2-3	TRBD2	TGTGCCAGCAGCCCGGGGACTAGCGGGGGCGGAGATACGCAGTATTTT	CASSPGTSGGGDTQYF
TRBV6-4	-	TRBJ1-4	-	TGTGCCAGCAGTGACTCGGCAAAATCTTTTGGAAAACTGTTTTTT	CASSDSAKSFGKLFF
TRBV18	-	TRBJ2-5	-	TGTGCCAGCTCACCAGCTAGCAGAGAGACCCAGTACTTC	CASSPASRETQYF
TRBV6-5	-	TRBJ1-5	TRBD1	TGTGCCAGCAGTTTTAGACAGGGGGCCAATCAGCCCCAGCATTTT	CASSFRQGANQPQHF
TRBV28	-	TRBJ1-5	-	TGTGCCAGCAGTCAGGATAGCAATCAGCCCCAGCATTTT	CASSQDSNQPQHF
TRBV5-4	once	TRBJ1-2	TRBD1	TGTGCCAGCAGCCCGGGACAGGGGATGGGTATGAACTATGGCTACACCTTC	CASSPGQGMGMNYGYTF
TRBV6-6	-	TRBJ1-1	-	TGTGCCAGCAGTTACTCCCGGGAAAACACTGAAGCTTTCTTT	CASSYSRENTEAFF
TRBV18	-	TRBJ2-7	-	TGTGCCAGCTCACCACCTTTCGATAGCTACGAGCAGTACTTC	CASSPPFDSYEQYF
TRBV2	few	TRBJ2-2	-	TGTGCCAGCAGTCCAACACGAAACACCGGGGAGCTGTTTTTT	CASSPTRNTGELFF
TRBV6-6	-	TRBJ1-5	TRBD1	TGTGCCAGCACCCAGGGGGGCAATCAGCCCCAGCATTTT	CASTQGGNQPQHF
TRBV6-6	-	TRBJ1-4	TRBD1	TGTGCCAGCAGTTTCGGACAGGGTGTGGAAAAACTGTTTTTT	CASSFGQGVEKLFF
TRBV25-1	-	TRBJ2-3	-	TGTGCCGTTGAGGGCACAGATACGCAGTATTTT	CAVEGTDTQYF
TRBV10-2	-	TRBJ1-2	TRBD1	TGCGCCAGTTCCCCAGCGGGACAGGGGTTAGGCTACACCTTC	CASSPAGQGLGYTF
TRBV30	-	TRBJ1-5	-	TGTGCCTGGAGTGAAGGGACACTAAGTAATCAGCCCCAGCATTTT	CAWSEGTLSNQPQHF
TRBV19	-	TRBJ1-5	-	TGTGCCAGTAGTACGCAGGGAAATCAGCCCCAGCATTTT	CASSTQGNQPQHF
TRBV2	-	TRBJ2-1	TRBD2	TGTGCCACCGCCGGGACTAGCGGGGCCCCCCCCTACAATGAGCAGTTCTTC	CATAGTSGAPPYNEQFF
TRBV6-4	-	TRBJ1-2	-	TGTGCCAGCAGTGAAGACAGCACGACTGTCTACTATGGCTACACCTTC	CASSEDSTTVYYGYTF
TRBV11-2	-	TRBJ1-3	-	TGTGCCAGCAGCTTAGATCAGGAAAACACCATATATTTT	CASSLDQENTIYF
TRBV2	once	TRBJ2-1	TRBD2	TGTGCCAGCAGTGGGAGACTAGCGGGAGGGGGGTTCTTC	CASSGRLAGGGFF
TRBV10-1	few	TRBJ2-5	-	TGCGCCAGCAGTGAGAATGTCCGAGGGCTTGGGGAGACCCAGTACTTC	CASSENVRGLGETQYF
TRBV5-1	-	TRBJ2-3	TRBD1	TGCGCCAGCAGCCGTACAGGGGACGGGACAAGAGATACGCAGTATTTT	CASSRTGDGTRDTQYF
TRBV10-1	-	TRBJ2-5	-	TGCGCCAGCAGTGAGCGGTTAGCCGGGGAGACCCAGTACTTC	CASSERLAGETQYF
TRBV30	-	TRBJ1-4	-	TGTGCCTGGAGTTCTAAAGGGACTGATGAAAAACTGTTTTTT	CAWSSKGTDEKLFF
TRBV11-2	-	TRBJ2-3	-	TGTGCCAGCAGCTTAGTCGGGGGACCGAGCACAGATACGCAGTATTTT	CASSLVGGPSTDTQYF
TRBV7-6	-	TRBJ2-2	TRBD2	TGTGCCAGCAGCACCTGGACTAGCGGGGGCCTCAGGAACACCGGGGAGCTGTTTTTT	CASSTWTSGGLRNTGELFF
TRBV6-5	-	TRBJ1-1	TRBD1	TGTGCCAGCAGTTACGGGAAAGGGACAGCGCACTTT	CASSYGKGTAHF
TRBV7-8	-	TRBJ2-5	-	TGTGCCAGCAGCTTTGGCAGGGAAGAGACCCAGTACTTC	CASSFGREETQYF
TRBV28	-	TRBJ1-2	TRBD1	TGTGCCAGCAGTTTCCAACAGGGGGCGAGGGGCTACACCTTC	CASSFQQGARGYTF
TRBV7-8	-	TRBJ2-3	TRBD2	TGTGCCAGCAACCCCCTAGCGGGGCGTCCCGATACGCAGTATTTT	CASNPLAGRPDTQYF
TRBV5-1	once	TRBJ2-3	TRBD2	TGCGCCAGCAGCCAAGGGACTAGCGGGAGAGATACGCAGTATTTT	CASSQGTSGRDTQYF
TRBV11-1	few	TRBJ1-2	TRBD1	TGTGCCAGCAGACCACTTGGGACAGGGGACAGCTACACCTTC	CASRPLGTGDSYTF
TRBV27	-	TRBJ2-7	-	TGTGCCAGCAGTTTACGGACACCTAGCTACGAGCAGTACTTC	CASSLRTPSYEQYF
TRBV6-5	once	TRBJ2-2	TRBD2	TGTGCCAGCAGGGGGACTAGCGCGAACGGGGAGCTGTTTTTT	CASRGTSANGELFF
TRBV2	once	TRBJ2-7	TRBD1	TGTGCCAGCAGAGGCACCCAGACAGGGACCTACGAGCAGTACTTC	CASRGTQTGTYEQYF
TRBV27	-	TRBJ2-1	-	TGTGCCAGCAGTTTCTACTCCGGGGGGCAGTTCTTC	CASSFYSGGQFF
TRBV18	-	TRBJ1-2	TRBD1	TGTGCCAGCTCACCAACGGGACAGGGGGCAGATGGCTACACCTTC	CASSPTGQGADGYTF
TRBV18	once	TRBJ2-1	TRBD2	TGTGCCAGCTCACCCGGGACTAGCGGGGACAATGAGCAGTTCTTC	CASSPGTSGDNEQFF
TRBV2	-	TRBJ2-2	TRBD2	TGTGCCAGCACTCCGGGACTAGCGGGGACCGGGGAGCTGTTTTTT	CASTPGLAGTGELFF
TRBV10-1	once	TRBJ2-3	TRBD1	TGCGCCAGCAGCGCCACCGGGACAGCAGAGGATACGCAGTATTTT	CASSATGTAEDTQYF
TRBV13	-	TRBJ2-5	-	TGTGCCAGCAGCACTGGCGGGGAGACCCAGTACTTC	CASSTGGETQYF